This T cell receptor beta chain was documented in a study of beta chain features in type 1 diabetes listed by TCRdb under 2018. Context from the whole study: Mean age, gender distribution, total cell number and subset yield were not different between patients and healthy donors. A total of 85 million to 140 million sorted cells were examined across all samples, and a strong correlation was observed between cell number per subset and RNA yield. The study compared TCRB repertoires of sorted circulating CD4+ T cell subsets between recently diagnosed type 1 diabetes patients and matched healthy donors. Whereas all 30 or so donors provided naive and central memory subsets, regulatory and stem cell-like memory subsets were isolated from just 8 patients and roughly 8 healthy donors. The research as a whole found: Because small numbers of individuals were included in the HLA sub-analyses, any influence of HLA type on TCRB rearrangement was left unresolved. In all four CD4+ subsets, TCRB CDR3 length was moderately but significantly shorter in type 1 diabetes patients. At VDJ recombination sites, patients with type 1 diabetes made fewer insertions and deleted more nucleotides, a pattern implying thymic rearrangement abnormalities. Shorter templates might be favored by PCR, yet because patient and control samples were amplified and corrected together, any such skew would affect both groups equally. Naive, central memory and regulatory TCRB repertoires appeared more similar among patients than among healthy donors. Sequencing cDNA rather than genomic DNA could over-represent highly expressing activated cells, although activation and CD3 levels did not differ between groups.

Each donor gave one peripheral blood draw, averaging approximately 0.12 L, which was collected into heparinised tubes. Naive, central memory, regulatory and stem cell-like memory CD4+ T cells were sorted on a BD FACSAria II using a panel including CD45RO, CCR7, CD25, CD127, CD95 and CD27. A purity above 98% was achieved for all sorted populations. PBMCs were isolated right away by Lymphoprep density gradient centrifugation and were stained directly, without culture. Samples were stained and sorted in pairs, with one healthy donor and one patient per experiment, so that batch effects were minimized. The entire amount of isolated RNA was reverse transcribed using the High Capacity cDNA Reverse Transcription Kit, so the sequenced TCRB transcripts were expressed ones. Deep immunoSEQ sequencing was performed on naive, central memory and regulatory T cell samples, with an average of about 3.57 million total reads per sample. Sorted cells were lysed in RLT buffer and RNA was extracted with DNase-treated RNeasy Micro or Mini kits, depending on cell number. To prevent cross-contamination, every cell subset was processed on its own, while patient and healthy donor samples were processed together. The immunoSEQ multiplex PCR was used to amplify TCRB sequences from cDNA, generating 87-bp fragments that spanned the CDR3 region. Amplicons were sequenced on the Illumina HiSeq platform. In the original analysis: Synthetic template baselines were used to correct PCR bias computationally, reads within Hamming distance 2 were collapsed together, and singletons that could not be merged were discarded. Reads were aligned against IMGT to assign V, D and J genes, CDR3 length and insertions or deletions at six rearrangement sites. Clonotype counts were normalized to sorted cell number within each subset before computing true diversity and Gini coefficients with the tcR R package. Repertoire sharing was quantified using the overlap coefficient calculated on TCRB nucleotide sequences. TCRdb took this table from immuneACCESS and kept in-frame rearrangements with V and J called. Such tables lack part of the clones; where checked against another copy, unresolved V genes explain under half of the gap, and the rest is unexplained. The V and J calls and clone size are taken from that table; D and trimming were inferred from the DNA. Recorded for this sample are around 150,000 clones; just over 8% of them occurred a single time. 0.54% of the sample goes to the ten largest clones.

This clone was seen a handful of times. The specificity of this receptor is unknown. Per-base quality was not reported, and no clone a single base away is much larger than it. The source material was central memory CD4+ T cells from blood. The TCR originated in a woman aged 18 to 35 with type 1 diabetes.

The DNA reads TGTGCCAGCCGGGCAGGGTTCGGAAAACTGTTTTTT. Translation gives CASRAGFGKLFF. This chain is built from TRBV5-6 and TRBJ1-4, with TRBD1 tentatively as D gene (5 bases match). CDR1 and CDR2 are drawn from the germline V gene: SGHDT, YYEEEE. The CDR3 measures 12 amino acids from cysteine to phenylalanine. Only the CDR3 region is kept as DNA, spanning 36 bases read in frame from base 1. The junction carries 14 bases between V and J, which are trimmed by 7 bases and 10 bases respectively.